A selection of T cell receptor beta chains follows, all from one sample in a study of OX40 agonist ivuxolimab in advanced cancers. Some clones are missing from TCRdb's copy, which holds only in-frame ones; the method was immunoSEQ multiplex PCR. Found here are tens of thousands of clones, about 83% of them singletons; the top ten hold 0.6% to 0.7%. Sequenced material: CD4+ or CD8+ T cells sorted from blood, taken in a trial of the OX40 agonist ivuxolimab. These receptors originate from an adult with an advanced solid tumor such as melanoma, head and neck, liver or kidney cancer. CDR3s include the opening cysteine and the closing phenylalanine or tryptophan.

>TRBV21-1|TRBJ2-7
CASSERGRRGEQYF
>TRBV28|TRBJ1-2
CATEGQNYGYTF
>TRBV5-4|TRBJ2-4
CASSFEEEGKNIQYF
>TRBV7-6|TRBJ1-4
CASSLEAFGGGGEKLFF
>TRBV11-2|TRBJ2-3
CASSHITQYF
>TRBV27|TRBJ2-6
CASSSPPGANVLTF
>TRBV4-2|TRBJ2-7
CASSQELAGGPGYEQYF
>TRBV6-7|TRBJ2-1
CASSYGSGASYNEQFF
>TRBV7-8|TRBJ1-5
CASSLAGQTPGWPQHF
>TRBV28|TRBJ1-5
CASTPGPGGAQPQHF
>TRBV30|TRBJ2-5
CAWSYGGQETQYF
>TRBV19|TRBJ1-1
CASKVRGGDRTEAFF
>TRBV6-1|TRBJ1-5
CASSEVWGRDQPQHF
>TRBV6-6|TRBJ2-1
CASSYGRDEQFF
>TRBV14|TRBJ1-2
CASSRTTYGYTF
>TRBV2|TRBJ2-5
CASIGTAPSGTQYF
>TRBV5-1|TRBJ1-1
CASSLAGEAFF
>TRBV19|TRBJ1-4
CASSISGGSEKLFF
>TRBV28|TRBJ2-1
CASSPGFVGQGEQFF
>TRBV6-1|TRBJ2-7
CASSEAWTTYEQYF
>TRBV19|TRBJ2-2
CATSPAGGTGELFF
>TRBV19|TRBJ2-2
CASYGGWANTGELFF
>TRBV5-4|TRBJ2-5
CASSSPKRRGVETQYF
>TRBV5-1|TRBJ2-3
CASSFLAAGTDTQYF
>TRBV5-1|TRBJ2-3
CASSLIAGSTDTQYF
>TRBV28|TRBJ1-3
CASSSGSLGNTIYF
>TRBV25-1|TRBJ2-2
CASSGAGNTGELFF
>TRBV18|TRBJ2-5
CASSPTSLGGTQYF
>TRBV5-1|TRBJ1-3
CASSSGGNTIYF
>TRBV5-5|TRBJ1-4
CASSRTGSTNEKLFF
>TRBV5-1|TRBJ1-1
CASSLVGGANTEAFF
>TRBV28|TRBJ1-6
CASSRTQGNSPLHF
>TRBV30|TRBJ2-3
CAWTLPGQGPTDTQYF
>TRBV7-9|TRBJ2-7
CASSLGVGGEQYF
>TRBV5-4|TRBJ2-3
CASSQDSSTDTQYF
>TRBV6-5|TRBJ2-3
CASQLLAGRTDTQYF
>TRBV15|TRBJ1-5
CATSGNRVAGQPQHF
>TRBV7-2|TRBJ1-4
CASSETSTNEKLFF
>TRBV9|TRBJ2-5
CASSSPAGETQYF
>TRBV28|TRBJ2-1
CASSTGGPGQFF
>TRBV5-4|TRBJ2-5
CASSPSGDRQETQYF
>TRBV28|TRBJ2-1
CASRKTRGNEQFF